This TCR beta chain was captured in a study of shared clonotypes between healthy human individuals. Study-level findings and limits: Approximately 4.9% of naive CD4 clonotypes were shared across a few donors. A generally larger estimated richness was seen in naive subsets than in memory subsets.

The investigators split CD4+ cells into a CD45RA+ naive subset and a CD45RA-negative memory subset. In this sample, this clone turned up once. Its antigen is unidentified. In the source study's methods: Filtering differed because ImmunoSEQ produced junction-only sequences that carried no quality scores. This table comes from immunoSEQ multiplex PCR, and its TCRdb copy is limited to in-frame clones, with some not included. V and J calls plus clone size are reproduced from that table; the DNA served to infer D and trimming. The sample has about 2,500,000 clones, around 90% seen once. CDR3 length equals 16 residues. Germline assignment: CDR1 LNHDA and CDR2 SQIVND (reference sequence). The trim removed 10 bases at V and 4 bases at J, leaving 14 bases unmatched.

This sequence originates from a man younger than 30 in good health. The sample consisted of naive CD4+ T cells sorted from blood. The subset here: CD45RA+ positively selected. The chain couples TRBV19 to TRBJ2-3, with TRBD1 matching over 10 bases. Here the CDR3 reads CATSRGGTGVSDTQYF. Written as DNA, the CDR3 is TGTGCCACCTCTCGGGGAGGGACAGGGGTCTCAGATACGCAGTATTTT.